These T cell receptor beta chains were read from a single sample in a study of blood T cell repertoires in COVID-19. Profiling relied on immunoSEQ multiplex PCR, and the TCRdb table lists in-frame clones only, not all of them. The sample includes 140,000 to 150,000 clones, approximately 80% of them seen just once. The sequenced sample was peripheral blood. The receptors were sampled from a human donor with acute or convalescent COVID-19. The donor label of this sample is uncertain. Each CDR3 is given with its conserved first and last residue. D genes are given only for firm matches. The listing skips clone size in some rows; elsewhere it reads once, few, many or a size class.

TRBV6-6,-,TRBJ1-5,once,CASSPFPPEGHSNQPQHF,TGTGCCAGCAGTCCATTCCCACCGGAGGGGCATAGCAATCAGCCCCAGCATTTT
TRBV6-4,TRBD1,TRBJ2-2,-,CASSDGTGDTGELFF,TGTGCCAGCAGTGACGGGACAGGGGACACCGGGGAGCTGTTTTTT
TRBV5-6,-,TRBJ2-1,once,CASSLAQSYNEQFF,TGTGCCAGCAGCTTGGCCCAGTCCTACAATGAGCAGTTCTTC
TRBV10-3,TRBD2,TRBJ2-3,-,CAIRGTSGGLDTQYF,TGTGCCATCAGGGGGACTAGCGGGGGGTTGGATACGCAGTATTTT
TRBV2,-,TRBJ2-7,-,CASSEGHSNEQYF,TGTGCCAGCAGTGAAGGACATTCTAACGAGCAGTACTTC
TRBV2,TRBD1,TRBJ1-3,-,CASKAPTGGTGNTIYF,TGTGCCAGCAAGGCCCCCACAGGGGGCACTGGAAACACCATATATTTT
TRBV19,-,TRBJ1-4,-,CASTVGTGEKLFF,TGTGCCAGTACCGTCGGGACTGGAGAAAAACTGTTTTTT
TRBV7-9,-,TRBJ1-2,-,CASSLKGVPPDYTF,TGTGCCAGCAGCTTAAAAGGGGTACCGCCTGACTACACCTTC
TRBV29-1,TRBD1,TRBJ2-3,once,CSVIGQGRTDTQYF,TGCAGCGTGATTGGACAGGGACGCACAGATACGCAGTATTTT
TRBV7-3,-,TRBJ1-3,-,CASSLTGPPSSGNTIYF,TGTGCCAGCAGCTTAACGGGGCCTCCGAGCTCTGGAAACACCATATATTTT
TRBV11-2,-,TRBJ1-1,-,CASSWGANTEAFF,TGTGCCAGCAGCTGGGGCGCGAACACTGAAGCTTTCTTT
TRBV19,TRBD1,TRBJ2-5,-,CASSSRDRGYQETQYF,TGTGCCAGTAGTTCTAGGGACAGGGGCTACCAAGAGACCCAGTACTTC
TRBV5-1,TRBD1,TRBJ1-1,-,CASSFDRGQSREAFF,TGCGCCAGCAGCTTCGATAGGGGACAGTCGAGAGAAGCTTTCTTT
TRBV6-1,-,TRBJ1-4,-,CASSDRATNEKLFF,TGTGCCAGCAGTGACAGGGCAACTAATGAAAAACTGTTTTTT
TRBV5-5,TRBD1,TRBJ2-3,-,CASSPGQGTDTQYF,TGTGCCAGCAGCCCGGGACAGGGAACAGATACGCAGTATTTT
TRBV12-3/TRBV12-4,-,TRBJ1-1,-,CASSRRTMEAFF,TGTGCCAGCAGCCGGCGGACAATGGAAGCTTTCTTT
TRBV20-1,-,TRBJ1-1,-,CSASRGTEAFF,TGCAGTGCTAGTCGGGGCACTGAAGCTTTCTTT
TRBV4-1,-,TRBJ2-1,-,CASSQDFGSNEQFF,TGCGCCAGCAGCCAAGATTTTGGCAGCAATGAGCAGTTCTTC
TRBV11-3,-,TRBJ2-1,-,CASSLGPPGYEQFF,TGTGCCAGCAGCTTAGGCCCCCCGGGGTATGAGCAGTTCTTC
TRBV29-1,-,TRBJ1-1,-,CSVGQGLNTEAFF,TGCAGCGTTGGGCAGGGCTTGAACACTGAAGCTTTCTTT
TRBV3-1/TRBV3-2,-,TRBJ1-2,once,CASSQSGGYTF,TGTGCCAGCAGCCAATCTGGCGGCTACACCTTC
TRBV5-1,-,TRBJ1-3,-,CASSPAGAAGNTIYF,TGCGCCAGCAGCCCTGCAGGGGCAGCTGGAAACACCATATATTTT
TRBV7-2,TRBD1,TRBJ1-5,-,CASSGQGQPQHF,TGTGCCAGCAGCGGACAGGGGCAGCCCCAGCATTTT
TRBV27,-,TRBJ2-7,-,CARRGGVSSYEQYF,TGTGCCAGGCGGGGCGGGGTAAGCTCCTACGAGCAGTACTTC
TRBV14,TRBD2,TRBJ2-7,once,CASSQGLAGWSEQYF,TGTGCCAGCAGCCAAGGACTAGCGGGTTGGTCCGAGCAGTACTTC
TRBV9,TRBD1,TRBJ1-3,few,CASSQGVGGNTIYF,TGTGCCAGCAGCCAGGGGGTTGGTGGAAACACCATATATTTT
TRBV5-6,-,TRBJ1-1,-,CASSPYRRTEAFF,TGTGCCAGCAGCCCTTACAGGCGCACTGAAGCTTTCTTT
TRBV14,-,TRBJ1-3,-,CASSQGERRPSGNTIYF,TGTGCCAGCAGCCAAGGGGAGAGGCGGCCCTCTGGAAACACCATATATTTT
TRBV7-3,-,TRBJ1-1,-,CASSLEGEGFNTEAFF,TGTGCCAGCAGCTTGGAGGGGGAGGGATTTAACACTGAAGCTTTCTTT